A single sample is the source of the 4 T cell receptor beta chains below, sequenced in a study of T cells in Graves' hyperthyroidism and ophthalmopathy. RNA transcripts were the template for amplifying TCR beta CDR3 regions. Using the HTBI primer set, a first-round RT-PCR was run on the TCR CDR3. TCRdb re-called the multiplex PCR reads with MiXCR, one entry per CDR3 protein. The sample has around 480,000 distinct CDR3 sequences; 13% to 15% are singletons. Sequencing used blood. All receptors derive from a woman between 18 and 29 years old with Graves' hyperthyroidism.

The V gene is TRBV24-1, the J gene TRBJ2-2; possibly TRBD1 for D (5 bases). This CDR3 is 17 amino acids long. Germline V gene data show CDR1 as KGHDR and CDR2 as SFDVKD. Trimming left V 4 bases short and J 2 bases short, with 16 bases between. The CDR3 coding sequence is TGTGCCACCAGTGACCTCCCCGGCAGGGTCAACACCGGGGAGCTGTTTTTT. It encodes CATSDLPGRVNTGELFF.

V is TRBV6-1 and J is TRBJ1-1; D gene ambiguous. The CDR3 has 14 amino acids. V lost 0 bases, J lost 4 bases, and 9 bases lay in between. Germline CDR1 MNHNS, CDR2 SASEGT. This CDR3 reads CASSEAGRSTEAFF. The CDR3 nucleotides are TGTGCCAGCAGTGAAGCGGGGAGGAGCACTGAAGCTTTCTTT.

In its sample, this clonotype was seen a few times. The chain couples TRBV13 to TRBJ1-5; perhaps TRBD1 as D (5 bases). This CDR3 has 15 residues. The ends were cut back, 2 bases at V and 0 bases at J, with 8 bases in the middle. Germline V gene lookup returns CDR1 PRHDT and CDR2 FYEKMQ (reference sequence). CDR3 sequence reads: CASSLTRDSNQPQHF. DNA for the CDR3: TGTGCCAGCAGCTTAACCAGGGATAGCAATCAGCCCCAGCATTTT.

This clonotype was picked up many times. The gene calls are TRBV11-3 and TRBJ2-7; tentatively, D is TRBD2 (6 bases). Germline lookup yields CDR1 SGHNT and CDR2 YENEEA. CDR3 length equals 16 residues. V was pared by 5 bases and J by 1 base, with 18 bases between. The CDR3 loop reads CASSSRFSGASYEQYF. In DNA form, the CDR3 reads TGTGCCAGCAGCAGCAGATTTAGCGGCGCGTCCTACGAGCAGTACTTC.